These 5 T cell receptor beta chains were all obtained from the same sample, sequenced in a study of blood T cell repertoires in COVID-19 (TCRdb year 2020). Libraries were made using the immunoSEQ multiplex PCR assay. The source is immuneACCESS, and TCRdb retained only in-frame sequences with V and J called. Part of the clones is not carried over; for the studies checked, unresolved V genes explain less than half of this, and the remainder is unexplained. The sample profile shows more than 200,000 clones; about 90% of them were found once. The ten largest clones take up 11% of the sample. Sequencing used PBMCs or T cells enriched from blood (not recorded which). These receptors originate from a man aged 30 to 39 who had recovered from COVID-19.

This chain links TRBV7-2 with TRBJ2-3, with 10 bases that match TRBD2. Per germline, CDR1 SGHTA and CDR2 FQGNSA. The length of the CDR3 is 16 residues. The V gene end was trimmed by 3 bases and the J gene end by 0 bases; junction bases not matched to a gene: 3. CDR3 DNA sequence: TGTGCCAGCAGCTTCACTAGCGGGGCAAGCACAGATACGCAGTATTTT. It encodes CASSFTSGASTDTQYF.

The CDR3 sequence is CASRGQDGASPLHF. The CDR3 DNA is TGTGCCAGCAGGGGACAGGATGGCGCTTCACCCCTCCACTTT. The rearrangement joins TRBV7-2 to TRBJ1-6; TRBD1 agrees at 8 bases. The V and J ends lost 6 bases and 9 bases, in that order; junction bases with no gene match: 7. The CDR3 has 14 amino acids. Germline loops: CDR1 SGHTA, CDR2 FQGNSA.

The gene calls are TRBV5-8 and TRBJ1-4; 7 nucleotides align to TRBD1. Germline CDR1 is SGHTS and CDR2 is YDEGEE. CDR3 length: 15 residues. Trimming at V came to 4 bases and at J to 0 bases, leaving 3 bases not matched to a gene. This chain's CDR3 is CASSEGQTTNEKLFF. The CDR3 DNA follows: TGTGCCAGCAGCGAGGGACAGACAACTAATGAAAAACTGTTTTTT. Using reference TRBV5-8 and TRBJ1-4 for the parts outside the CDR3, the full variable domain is EAGVTQSPTHLIKTRGQQATLRCSPISGHTSVYWYQQALGLGLQFLLWYDEGEERNRGNFPPRFSGRQFPNYSSELNVNALELEDSALYLCASSEGQTTNEKLFFGSGTQLSVL.

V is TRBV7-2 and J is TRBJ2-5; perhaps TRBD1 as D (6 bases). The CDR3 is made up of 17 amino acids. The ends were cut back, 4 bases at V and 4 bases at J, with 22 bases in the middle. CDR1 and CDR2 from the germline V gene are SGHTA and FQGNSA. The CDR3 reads CASSSLPQGSGLETQYF. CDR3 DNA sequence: TGTGCCAGCAGCTCTCTTCCCCAGGGGTCCGGTTTAGAGACCCAGTACTTC.

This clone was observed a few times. The CDR3 protein is CASSPRGGSGTRYEQYF. For the CDR3, the DNA is TGTGCCAGCAGCCCCCGGGGTGGTTCGGGTACCAGGTACGAGCAGTACTTC. V is TRBV5-5 and J is TRBJ2-7; weak D call: TRBD2 (5 bases). V dropped 4 bases and J dropped 4 bases, with 24 bases sitting between them. Per the germline V gene, CDR1 is SGHKS and CDR2 is YYEKEE (reference sequence). This CDR3 region has 17 residues.